A single sample is the source of the 7 T cell receptor beta chains below, sequenced in a study of T cells in women clearing cervical HPV infection. Method: immunoSEQ multiplex PCR; TCRdb's copy keeps in-frame clones and lacks some. Its clone listing holds 20,000 to 25,000 clones. The sequencing sample was made of blood buffy coat. These receptors came from a woman between 18 and 70 years old with a cervical HPV16 infection that either progressed to CIN3+ or cleared (not recorded which).

Worth noting for this clone: The read ends 3 residues shy of where the CDR3 ends; the end is completed using the germline J gene. The chain combines TRBV6-4 with TRBJ2-3; possible D gene TRBD2, 5 bases. V lost 5 bases and J lost 6, with 18 bases in between. The CDR3 is 15 residues long. CDR1 is MRHNA and CDR2 is SNTAGT in the germline V gene. The CDR3 bases that were read are TGTGCCAGCAGTTCCCGAGCGGAAATTGGGGATACG. It yields the protein CASSSRAEIGDT. The CDR3 in its entirety is CASSSRAEIGDTQYF.

As concerns this clone: The read gets to within 3 residues of the CDR3 end, and the germline J gene fills in the rest. The chain couples TRBV6-1 to TRBJ2-1; 9 bases map to TRBD1. CDR3 length: 17 amino acids. Trimming took 2 bases from V and 6 from J; bases not matched to a gene: 11. From germline, CDR1 is MNHNS and CDR2 SASEGT. CDR3 amino acids: CASSERRGQGRPNEQFF. The CDR3 DNA, read in part, is TGTGCCAGCAGTGAAAGGCGGGGACAGGGCCGCCCCAATGAG.

Remarks on this clone: Read coverage stops 3 residues before the CDR3 terminus; the germline J gene supplies the remainder. V and J are TRBV20-1 and TRBJ1-3; 9 bases agree with TRBD1. The germline V gene has CDR1 DFQATT and CDR2 SNEGSKA (reference sequence). The CDR3 totals 14 residues. V shed 5 bases and J 0 bases; nucleotides not matched to a gene: 2. CDR3 DNA (partial): TGCAGTGCTGGGGGACAGGGCTCTGGAAACACC. This encodes CSAGGQGSGNT. The full CDR3 protein reads CSAGGQGSGNTIYF.

This clone counts as medium-sized by frequency. The read ends 3 residues before the CDR3 terminus; that terminus is restored from the germline J gene. The V call is TRBV18, the J call TRBJ2-7, with D perhaps TRBD1 (6 bases). The germline V gene has CDR1 KGHSH and CDR2 LQKENI. The CDR3 is made up of 16 amino acids. V was shortened by 3 bases and J by 6 bases, with 21 bases between the two germline ends. CDR3 bases read: TGTGCCAGCTCACCGGGGGCGCCTCAGTGGAAAGGCGAG. Translation gives CASSPGAPQWKGE. The full CDR3 protein reads CASSPGAPQWKGEQYF.

With regard to this clone: The CDR3 goes on 3 residues after the read ends, and that part is filled in from the germline J gene. The rearrangement joins TRBV27 to TRBJ2-1; 7 bases match TRBD2. Trimming took 7 bases from V and 5 from J; bases not matched to a gene: 11. CDR1 is MNHEY, CDR2 SMNVEV, per germline (reference sequence). There are 15 residues in the CDR3. The sequenced CDR3 bases are TGTGCCAGCAAACCCCTGCGGGAGAAGGACAATGAG. Residues: CASKPLREKDNE. The whole CDR3 sequence reads CASKPLREKDNEQFF.

On this clone itself: The read comes to an end 3 residues before the CDR3 does, leaving the germline J gene to fill in the end. J is TRBJ1-2 and V is TRBV5-5; a possible D gene is TRBD1 (5 bases). Between the trimmed V and J ends, which lost 0 bases and 6 bases, there was a span of 12 bases. This CDR3 contains 14 residues. Per the germline V gene, CDR1 is SGHKS and CDR2 is YYEKEE (reference sequence). This CDR3 reads CASSLARGSNGYTF. The sequenced CDR3 bases are TGTGCCAGCAGCTTGGCTAGGGGCTCCAATGGC. Full variable domain (rest looked up from reference TRBV5-5 and TRBJ1-2): DAGVTQSPTHLIKTRGQQVTLRCSPISGHKSVSWYQQVLGQGPQFIFQYYEKEERGRGNFPDRFSARQFPNYSSELNVNALLLGDSALYLCASSLARGSNGYTFGSGTRLTVV.

On this clone itself: Coverage ceases 3 residues before the CDR3 finishes, and the germline J gene fills in the end. The V and J genes are TRBV5-1 and TRBJ2-3, with D tentatively TRBD2 (5 bases). The CDR3 is 16 amino acids. Trimming left V 6 bases short and J 2 bases short, with 19 bases between. In germline, CDR1 is SGHRS, CDR2 YFSETQ. This CDR3 reads CASTPELGLSTDTQYF. CDR3 bases read: TGCGCCAGCACCCCGGAGCTTGGACTCTCCACAGATACG.